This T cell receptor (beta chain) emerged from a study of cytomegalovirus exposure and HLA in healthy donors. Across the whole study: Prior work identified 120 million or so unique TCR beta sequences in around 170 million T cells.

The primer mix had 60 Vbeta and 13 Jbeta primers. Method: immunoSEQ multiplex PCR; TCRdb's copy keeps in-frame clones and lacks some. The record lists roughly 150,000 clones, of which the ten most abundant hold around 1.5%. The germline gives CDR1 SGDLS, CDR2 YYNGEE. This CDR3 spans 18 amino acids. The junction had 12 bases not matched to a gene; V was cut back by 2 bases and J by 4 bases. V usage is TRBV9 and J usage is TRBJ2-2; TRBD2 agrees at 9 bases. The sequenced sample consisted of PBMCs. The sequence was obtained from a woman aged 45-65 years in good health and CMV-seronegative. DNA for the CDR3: TGTGCCAGCAGCGTTTCTCTGCGGGGTAGCGGGGGCACCGGGGAGCTGTTTTTT. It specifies CASSVSLRGSGGTGELFF.